This entry describes one T cell receptor (beta chain). What it binds is unknown. At one end, the junction sequence differs from germline, possibly due to a read error. This CDR3 has 15 residues. Germline V CDR1 and CDR2: SEHNR, FQNEAQ (reference sequence). The record originates from a study of cytomegalovirus exposure and HLA in healthy donors. Vbeta (60) and Jbeta (13) primers were used in the PCR. TCRdb's table, derived via immunoSEQ multiplex PCR, lists solely in-frame clones and lacks some. The data hold 140,000 or so clones, with about 70% observed a single time. Whole-study results and caveats: Several of the most significant clusters appeared linked to common viral pathogens, based on a later analysis.

The chain links TRBV7-9 to TRBJ2-7; D perhaps matches TRBD1 (6 bases). The source of this sequence is a middle-aged woman in good health and CMV-seronegative. The sequenced material came from PBMCs. CDR3 DNA: TGTTCCAGCAGCTTGGACAGCGCCCGGGACTACGAGCAGTACTTC. The encoded protein is CSSSLDSARDYEQYF. The full variable domain, completed using reference TRBV7-9 and TRBJ2-7, is DTGVSQNPRHKITKRGQNVTFRCDPISEHNRLYWYRQTLGQGPEFLTYFQNEAQLEKSRLLSDRFSAERPKGSFSTLEIQRTEQGDSAMYLCSSSLDSARDYEQYFGPGTRLTVT.